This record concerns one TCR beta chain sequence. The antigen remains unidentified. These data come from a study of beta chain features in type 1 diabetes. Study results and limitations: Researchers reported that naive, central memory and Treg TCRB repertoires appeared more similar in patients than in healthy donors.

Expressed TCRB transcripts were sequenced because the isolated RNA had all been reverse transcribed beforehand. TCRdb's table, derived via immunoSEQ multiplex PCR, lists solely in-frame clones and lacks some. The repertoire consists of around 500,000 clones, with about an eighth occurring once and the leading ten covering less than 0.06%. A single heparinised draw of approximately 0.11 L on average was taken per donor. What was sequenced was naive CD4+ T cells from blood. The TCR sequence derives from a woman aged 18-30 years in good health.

The CDR3 loop reads CSVSIKQGISGNTIYF. The CDR3 region has the DNA TGCAGCGTTTCAATAAAACAGGGCATCTCCGGAAACACCATATATTTT. The rearrangement joins TRBV29-1 to TRBJ1-3; D is possibly TRBD1 (6 bases). Trimming left V 5 bases short and J 4 bases short, with 21 bases between. CDR1 and CDR2 (germline): SQVTM, ANQGSEA. The CDR3 is 16 residues long.